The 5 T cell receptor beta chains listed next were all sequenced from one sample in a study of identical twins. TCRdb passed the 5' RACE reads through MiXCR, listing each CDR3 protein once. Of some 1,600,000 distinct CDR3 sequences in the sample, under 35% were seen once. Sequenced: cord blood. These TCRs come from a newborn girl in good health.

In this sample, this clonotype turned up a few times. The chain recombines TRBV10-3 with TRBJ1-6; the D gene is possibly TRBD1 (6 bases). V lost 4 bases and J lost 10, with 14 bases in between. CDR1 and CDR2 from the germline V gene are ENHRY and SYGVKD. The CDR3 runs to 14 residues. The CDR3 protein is CAISVGPGGSPLHF. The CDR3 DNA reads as TGTGCCATCAGTGTTGGCCCGGGGGGCTCACCCCTCCACTTT.

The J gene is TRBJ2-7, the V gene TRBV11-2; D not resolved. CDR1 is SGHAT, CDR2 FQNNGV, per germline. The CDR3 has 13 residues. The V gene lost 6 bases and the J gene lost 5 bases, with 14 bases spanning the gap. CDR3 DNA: TGTGCCAGCAGGCCTCTAGGTATCCACGAGCAGTACTTC. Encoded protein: CASRPLGIHEQYF.

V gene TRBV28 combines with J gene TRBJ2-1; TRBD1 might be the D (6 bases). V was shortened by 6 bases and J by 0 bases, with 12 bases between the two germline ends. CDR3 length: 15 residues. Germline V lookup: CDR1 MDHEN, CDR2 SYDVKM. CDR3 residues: CASSSTGISYNEQFF. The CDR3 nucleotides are TGTGCCAGCAGCTCAACAGGGATCTCCTACAATGAGCAGTTCTTC.

The CDR3 region has the DNA TGTGCTAGTGGCCAGGGGATAGCGGGAAGTCCAGATACGCAGTATTTT. Its translation is CASGQGIAGSPDTQYF. The rearrangement uses TRBV12-5 and TRBJ2-3; 8 bases line up with TRBD2. This CDR3 has 16 residues. The J segment lost 4 bases and the V segment lost 6 bases, leaving 12 bases of the junction unmatched. Germline V lookup: CDR1 LGHNT, CDR2 FRNRAP.

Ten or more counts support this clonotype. DNA for the CDR3: TGTGCCAGCAGCTTAGTAGCAGGGAGGATCTACAATGAGCAGTTCTTC. It yields the protein CASSLVAGRIYNEQFF. The chain uses TRBV7-2 and TRBJ2-1; tentatively, D is TRBD2 (6 bases). The CDR3 is 16 amino acids. The germline CDR1 and CDR2 sequences are SGHTA and FQGNSA. V dropped 1 base and J dropped 3 bases, with 13 bases sitting between them.